The sequence of this T cell receptor beta chain was determined in a study of PD-1 blockade in mismatch repair-deficient tumors. As for the study in general: All were previously treated, progressing patients with approximately 12 mismatch repair-deficient cancer types.

The table came from immunoSEQ multiplex PCR; TCRdb's copy has only in-frame clones and leaves some out. The sample includes some 100,000 clones, about four fifths of them seen just once. The CDR3 runs to 14 residues. CDR1 is SGHTA and CDR2 is FQGTGA in the germline V gene. J lost 6 bases, V lost 1 base, and 1 base had no gene match. The rearrangement joins TRBV7-3 to TRBJ2-1, with 9 bases that match TRBD1. The TCR comes from an adult with mismatch repair-deficient cancer. The starting material was peripheral blood, obtained roughly 35 weeks after starting pembrolizumab. CDR3 DNA sequence: TGTGCCAGCAGCTTAATGGACAGGGGCAATGAGCAGTTCTTC. Translated, it gives CASSLMDRGNEQFF.